This TCR beta chain derives from a study of T cells in localized non-small cell lung cancer. About this clone itself: The antigen remains undetermined.

V was shortened by 0 bases and J by 9 bases, with 15 bases between the two germline ends. In germline, CDR1 is MGHRA, CDR2 YSYEKL. There are 15 residues in the CDR3. Repertoires were generated with immunoSEQ multiplex PCR, while TCRdb's copy carries only in-frame clones and drops some. The table lists 11,000 or so clones, approximately 81% of them singletons, with roughly 22% in the top ten. Broader study findings: Appearance in adjacent lung was seen for a median around 58 of the top 100 tumor clones. Because only a single region of the tumor was sequenced, heterogeneity remains possible. Higher blood T cell density tracked longer overall survival. Compared with tumor, uninvolved adjacent lung displayed greater T cell clonality, ranking highest overall.

This clonotype was sampled from a male donor older than 55 with stage I lung adenocarcinoma. The specimen comprised peripheral blood, sampled before any cancer treatment. V gene TRBV4-1 combines with J gene TRBJ1-5; unclear D gene. The CDR3 DNA follows: TGCGCCAGCAGCCAAGATATTCGTTGGGAATCGCCCCAGCATTTT. Amino acids: CASSQDIRWESPQHF.